The text below deals with one T cell receptor beta chain. Its antigen is not identified. This entry is derived from a study of PD-1 blockade in classical Hodgkin lymphoma. The CDR3 loop spans 17 amino acids. Germline V gene data show CDR1 as LNHDA and CDR2 as SQIVND (reference sequence). Trimming at V came to 3 bases and at J to 4 bases, leaving 11 bases not matched to a gene. Sample time point: cycle 4 day 1 (C4D1), after 5 to 7 weeks of nivolumab. In every patient, relapse followed autologous stem cell transplantation, while exposure to brentuximab vedotin differed. CD4+ T cells were purified from thawed PBMCs by magnetic negative selection. General study points: Before treatment, complete responders showed about the same diversity as newly diagnosed patients. Diminished baseline TCR diversity has been reported in newly diagnosed patients relative to healthy donors.

Method: immunoSEQ multiplex PCR; TCRdb's copy keeps in-frame clones and lacks some. In the table there are 30,000 to 40,000 clones, 92% of which are singletons. This chain uses TRBV19 with TRBJ1-2; TRBD1 matches at 10 bases. This sample comprised CD4+ T cells from blood, obtained before the fourth cycle of nivolumab. This clonotype was obtained from a human donor with classical Hodgkin lymphoma. CDR3: CASSMDSGTGVVYGYTF. CDR3 nucleotides: TGTGCCAGTAGTATGGATTCCGGGACAGGGGTAGTCTATGGCTACACCTTC.